These 9 T cell receptor beta chains originate from one sample sequenced in a study of T cells in Graves' hyperthyroidism and ophthalmopathy. Researchers took RNA transcripts and amplified the TCR beta CDR3 regions from them. HTBI primers drove first-round RT-PCR of the TCR CDR3. TCRdb used MiXCR to reprocess the multiplex PCR reads, holding one entry per CDR3 protein. Here the sample spans 360,000 or so distinct CDR3 sequences, roughly 19% being singletons. Sequenced material: blood. Every receptor here comes from a woman between 18 and 29 years old with Graves' hyperthyroidism.

This clonotype was detected ten times or more. The chain employs TRBV10-3 and TRBJ1-1; D might be TRBD1 (5 bases). The germline CDR1 and CDR2 sequences are ENHRY and SYGVKD. V was shortened by 0 bases and J by 3 bases, with 11 bases between the two germline ends. The CDR3 runs 15 residues. The DNA for the CDR3 is TGTGCCATCAGTGAGTCCGAAGGGGCTGACACTGAAGCTTTCTTT. This encodes CAISESEGADTEAFF.

The rearrangement joins TRBV12-3 or TRBV12-4 to TRBJ1-2; D uncertain. The CDR3 runs to 13 residues. Trimming removed 10 bases at V and 4 bases at J, with 16 bases between. The CDR3 DNA reads TGTGCCAATAACAGAGGGCATTTCTATGGCTACACCTTC. It is translated as CANNRGHFYGYTF.

The genes are TRBV2 and TRBJ2-5; 10 bases are shared with TRBD2. The CDR3 runs 18 residues. V gave up 2 bases and J gave up 3 bases; unmatched junction bases: 12. CDR1 is SNHLY, CDR2 FYNNEI, per germline. The CDR3 protein is CASSEQVQRGGREETQYF. The CDR3 DNA is TGTGCCAGCAGTGAACAGGTTCAGCGGGGGGGCCGGGAAGAGACCCAGTACTTC.

Many counts were recorded for this clonotype. This rearrangement joins TRBV20-1 to TRBJ1-5, with D hard to call. The V gene lost 0 bases and the J gene lost 0 bases, with 6 bases spanning the gap. CDR1 and CDR2 from the germline V gene are DFQATT and SNEGSKA (reference sequence). CDR3 length: 14 amino acids. Written as DNA, the CDR3 is TGCAGTGCTAGAGAAGGAAATAGCAATCAGCCCCAGCATTTT. It translates to CSAREGNSNQPQHF.

This clonotype was counted many times. This rearrangement joins TRBV20-1 to TRBJ2-5, with no clear D. The CDR3 is 13 amino acids. V shed 1 base and J shed 5 bases, with 11 bases lying between them. CDR1 is DFQATT and CDR2 is SNEGSKA in the germline V gene (reference sequence). Here the CDR3 reads CSARGQPGETQYF. The CDR3 DNA is TGCAGTGCTAGAGGTCAGCCGGGCGAGACCCAGTACTTC.

This clonotype occurred many times. Here the CDR3 DNA reads TGTGCCACCAGTGATTTCCCGGGACACGAGCAGTACTTC. Residues: CATSDFPGHEQYF. This rearrangement joins TRBV24-1 to TRBJ2-7; the D call may be TRBD1 or TRBD2 (5 bases each). The CDR3 covers 13 residues. CDR1 KGHDR and CDR2 SFDVKD come from the germline V gene. Trimming pared 1 base from V and 5 bases from J, leaving 8 bases between.

The genes are TRBV24-1 and TRBJ2-2; possibly TRBD1 for D (6 bases). V was shortened by 2 bases and J by 0 bases, with 15 bases between the two germline ends. Per the germline V gene, CDR1 is KGHDR and CDR2 is SFDVKD. This CDR3 has 18 amino acids. CDR3 residues: CATSDSPGQHTNTGELFF. CDR3 bases: TGTGCCACCAGTGATTCTCCGGGACAACATACGAACACCGGGGAGCTGTTTTTT.

This clonotype appeared many times. V gene TRBV27 combines with J gene TRBJ1-5, with 8 bases lining up with TRBD1. Germline CDR1 is MNHEY and CDR2 is SMNVEV (reference sequence). There are 17 residues in the CDR3. V lost 9 bases, J lost 6 bases, and 19 bases stayed unmatched. The CDR3: CASHNEVTTGAAQPQHF. In DNA form, the CDR3 reads TGTGCCAGTCATAACGAGGTTACGACAGGGGCTGCTCAGCCCCAGCATTTT.

This clonotype was observed at least ten times. V is TRBV15 and J is TRBJ2-7, with D unresolved. The CDR3 is made up of 14 amino acids. V was trimmed by 0 bases and J by 1 base, leaving 7 bases between them. The germline V gene encodes CDR1 LNHNV and CDR2 YYDKDF (reference sequence). Here the CDR3 DNA reads TGTGCCACCAGCAGAGATATGGGTTCCTACGAGCAGTACTTC. It codes for CATSRDMGSYEQYF.